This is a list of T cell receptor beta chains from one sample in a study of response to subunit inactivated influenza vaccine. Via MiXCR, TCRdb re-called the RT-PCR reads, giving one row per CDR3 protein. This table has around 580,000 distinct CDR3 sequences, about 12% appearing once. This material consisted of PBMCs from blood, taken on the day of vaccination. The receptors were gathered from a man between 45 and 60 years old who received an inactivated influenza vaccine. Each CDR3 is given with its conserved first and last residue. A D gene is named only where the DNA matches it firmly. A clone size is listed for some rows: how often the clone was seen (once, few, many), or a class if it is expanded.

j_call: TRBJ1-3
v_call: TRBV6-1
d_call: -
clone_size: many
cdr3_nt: TGTGCCAGCAGCCACCGGGACACCTCTGGAAACACCATATATTTT
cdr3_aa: CASSHRDTSGNTIYF

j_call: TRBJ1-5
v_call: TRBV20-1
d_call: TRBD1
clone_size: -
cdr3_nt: TGCAGTGCCATCGACAGGGCCCAGCAGCCCCAGCATTTT
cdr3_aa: CSAIDRAQQPQHF

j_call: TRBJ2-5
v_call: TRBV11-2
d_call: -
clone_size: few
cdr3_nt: TGTGCCAGCAGCTTAGCCCGAAGTGGAGGGGGGACCCAGTACTTC
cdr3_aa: CASSLARSGGGTQYF

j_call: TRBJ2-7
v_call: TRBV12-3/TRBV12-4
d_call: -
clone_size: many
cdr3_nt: TGTGCCAGCACCGACCGACAGACTCAGCAGTACTTC
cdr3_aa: CASTDRQTQQYF

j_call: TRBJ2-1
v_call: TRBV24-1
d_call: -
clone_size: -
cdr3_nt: TGTGCCACAGGAACCGGGCCGCCGAGAGGTGAGCAGTTCTTC
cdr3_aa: CATGTGPPRGEQFF

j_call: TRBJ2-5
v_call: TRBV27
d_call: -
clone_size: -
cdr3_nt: TGTGCCAGCAGTTTATACGGGAGACTCCAAGAGACCCAGTACTTC
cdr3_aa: CASSLYGRLQETQYF

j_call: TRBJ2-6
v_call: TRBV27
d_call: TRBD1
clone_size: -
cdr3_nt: TGTGCCAGCAGTAAGACAGGGGCCCTCTCTGGGGCCAACGTCCTGACTTTC
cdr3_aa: CASSKTGALSGANVLTF

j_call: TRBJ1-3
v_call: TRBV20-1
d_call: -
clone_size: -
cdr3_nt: TGCAGTGCTAGCCCCAAAGGGTCCTTCTCTGGAAACACCATATATTTT
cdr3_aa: CSASPKGSFSGNTIYF

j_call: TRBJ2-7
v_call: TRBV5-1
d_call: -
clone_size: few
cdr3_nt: TGCGCCAGCAGCCTGTCGTCAGCAAACTACGAGCAGTACTTC
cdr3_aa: CASSLSSANYEQYF

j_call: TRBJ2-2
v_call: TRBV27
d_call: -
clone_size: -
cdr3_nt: TGTGCCAGCAGTTTCCAGTTAGCGGAGAACACCGGGGAGCTGTTTTTT
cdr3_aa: CASSFQLAENTGELFF

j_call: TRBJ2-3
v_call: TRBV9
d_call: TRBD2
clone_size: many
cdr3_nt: TGTGCCAGCAGCTCCCGGCTAGCGGGAGTATTAGGAGATACGCAGTATTTT
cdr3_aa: CASSSRLAGVLGDTQYF

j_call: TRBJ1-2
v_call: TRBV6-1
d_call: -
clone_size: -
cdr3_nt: TGTGCCACCCTCAAATCGGGGGAGTATGGCTACACCTTC
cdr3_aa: CATLKSGEYGYTF

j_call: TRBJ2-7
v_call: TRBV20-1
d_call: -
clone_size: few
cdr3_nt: TGCAGTGCTAGAGATCTGGGGTATCAGGACAGCTCGTCCTACGAGCAGTACTTC
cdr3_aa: CSARDLGYQDSSSYEQYF

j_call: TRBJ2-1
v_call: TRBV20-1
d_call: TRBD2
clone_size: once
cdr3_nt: TGCAGTGCTAGAGAACCGGGACTAGCGGGAGGTGAGCAGTTCTTC
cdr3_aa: CSAREPGLAGGEQFF

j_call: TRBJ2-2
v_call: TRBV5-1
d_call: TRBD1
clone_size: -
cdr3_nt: TGCGCCAGCAGCTTGGGGCCTACAGGGGACACCGGGGAGCTGTTTTTT
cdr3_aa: CASSLGPTGDTGELFF

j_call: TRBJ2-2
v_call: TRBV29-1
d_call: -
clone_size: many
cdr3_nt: TGCAGCATATCCTCCCGGACGAACACCGGGGAGCTGTTTTTT
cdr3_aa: CSISSRTNTGELFF

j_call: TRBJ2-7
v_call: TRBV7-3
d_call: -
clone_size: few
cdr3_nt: TGTGCCAGCAGCTTATATCCAGGGAACTACGAGCAGTACTTC
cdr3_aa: CASSLYPGNYEQYF

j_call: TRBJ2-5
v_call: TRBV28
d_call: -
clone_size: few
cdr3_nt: TGTGCCAGCAGAACTGGAGGGGGGGAAGAAGAGACCCAGTACTTC
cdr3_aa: CASRTGGGEEETQYF

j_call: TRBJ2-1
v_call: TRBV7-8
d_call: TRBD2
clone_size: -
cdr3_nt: TGTGCCAGCAGCTTAGCGGGGACTAGAAAGACCAATGAGCAGTTCTTC
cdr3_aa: CASSLAGTRKTNEQFF

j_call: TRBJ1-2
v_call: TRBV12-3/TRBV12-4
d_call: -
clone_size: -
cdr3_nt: TGTGCCAGCAGTTTAGAGACATCCGGGGGCTATGGCTACACCTTC
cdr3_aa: CASSLETSGGYGYTF

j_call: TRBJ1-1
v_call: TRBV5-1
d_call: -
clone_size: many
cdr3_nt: TGCGCCAGCAGCTTTACGGAGATGAACACTGAAGCTTTCTTT
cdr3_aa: CASSFTEMNTEAFF

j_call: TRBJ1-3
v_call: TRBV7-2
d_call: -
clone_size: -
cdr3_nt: TGTGCCAGCGGCTTAGGACGGTTCTCTGGAAACACCATATATTTT
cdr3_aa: CASGLGRFSGNTIYF

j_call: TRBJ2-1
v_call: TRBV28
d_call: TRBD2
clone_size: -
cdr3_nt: TGTGCCAGCAAAGAAGCGGGGCTCCCAATCAACAATGAGCAGTTCTTC
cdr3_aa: CASKEAGLPINNEQFF

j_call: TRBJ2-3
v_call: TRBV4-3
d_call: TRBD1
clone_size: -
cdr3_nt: TGCGCCAGCAGCCTAGACCGGGACAGGGGGCAATTCGATACGCAGTATTTT
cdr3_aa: CASSLDRDRGQFDTQYF

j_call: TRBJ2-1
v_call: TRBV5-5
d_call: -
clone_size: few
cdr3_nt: TGTGCCAGCAGCTTGGTAGAACAGGGAGACAATGAGCAGTTCTTC
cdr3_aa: CASSLVEQGDNEQFF

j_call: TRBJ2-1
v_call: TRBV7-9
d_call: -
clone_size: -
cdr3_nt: TGTGCCAGCAGCTCCCCGAGAGGGGGACCCGCGCAGTTCTTC
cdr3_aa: CASSSPRGGPAQFF

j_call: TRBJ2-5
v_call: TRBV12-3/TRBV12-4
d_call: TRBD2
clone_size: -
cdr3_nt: TGTGCCAGCAGGGAGACTAGCGGGGTTCAAGAGACCCAGTACTTC
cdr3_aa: CASRETSGVQETQYF

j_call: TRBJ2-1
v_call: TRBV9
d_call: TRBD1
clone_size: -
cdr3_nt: TGTGCCAGCAGCGTAGCTGGGACAGGGGGCAGTGAGCAGTTCTTC
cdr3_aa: CASSVAGTGGSEQFF

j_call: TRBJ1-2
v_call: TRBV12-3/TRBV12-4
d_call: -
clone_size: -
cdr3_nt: TGTGCCAGCAGTTTACGACAGGTTAACTATGGCTACACCTTC
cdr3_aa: CASSLRQVNYGYTF

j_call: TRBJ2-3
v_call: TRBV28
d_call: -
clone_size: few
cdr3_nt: TGTGCCAGCAGTTTTAAAAGGAGCACAGATACGCAGTATTTT
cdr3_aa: CASSFKRSTDTQYF

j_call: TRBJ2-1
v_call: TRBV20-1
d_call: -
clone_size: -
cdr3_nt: TGCAGTGCCCCCAGGAGGACTGACAATGAGCAGTTCTTC
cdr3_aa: CSAPRRTDNEQFF

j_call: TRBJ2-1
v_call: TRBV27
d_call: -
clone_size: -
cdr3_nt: TGTGCCAGCATACGGAACGGTGAGCAGTTCTTC
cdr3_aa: CASIRNGEQFF

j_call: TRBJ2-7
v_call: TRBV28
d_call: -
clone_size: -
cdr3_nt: TGTGCCAGCAGTTTATTGGGTGATAGCTCATACGAGCAGTACTTC
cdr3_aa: CASSLLGDSSYEQYF

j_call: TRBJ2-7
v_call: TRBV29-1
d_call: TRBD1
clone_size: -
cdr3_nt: TGCAGCGCCGTGGAGCCGGACAGGGGGCTTGGGGAGCAGTACTTC
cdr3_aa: CSAVEPDRGLGEQYF

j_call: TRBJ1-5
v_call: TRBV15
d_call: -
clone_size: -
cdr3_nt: TGTGCCACCAGCAGAGCCGAACATAGTCAGCCCCAGCATTTT
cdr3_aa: CATSRAEHSQPQHF

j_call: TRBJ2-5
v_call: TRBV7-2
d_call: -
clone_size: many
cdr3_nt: TGTGCCAGCAGCTTTGGGGGAACCCACGAAGAGACCCAGTACTTC
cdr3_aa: CASSFGGTHEETQYF

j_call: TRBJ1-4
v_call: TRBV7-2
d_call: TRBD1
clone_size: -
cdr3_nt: TGTGCCAGCAGCAACGGACTGGGACAGAGGAATGAAAAACTGTTTTTT
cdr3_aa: CASSNGLGQRNEKLFF

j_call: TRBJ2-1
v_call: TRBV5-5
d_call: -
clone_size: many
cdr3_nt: TGTGCCAGCAGCCCGAGGGGGGGTGAGCAGTTCTTC
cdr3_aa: CASSPRGGEQFF

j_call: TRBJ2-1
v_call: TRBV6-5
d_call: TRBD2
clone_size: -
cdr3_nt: TGTGCCAGCAGTTACTCTAGCGGGAGGGCCAATGGCAATGAGCAGTTCTTC
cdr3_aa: CASSYSSGRANGNEQFF

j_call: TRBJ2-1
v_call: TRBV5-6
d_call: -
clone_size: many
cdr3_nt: TGTGCCAGCAGCTTCGGAGTAAATGCCATAGATGAGCAGTTCTTC
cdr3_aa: CASSFGVNAIDEQFF

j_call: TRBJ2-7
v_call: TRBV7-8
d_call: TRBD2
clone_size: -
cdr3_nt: TGTGCCAGCAGCCGGGGGACTAGCGGGATTCTTACCTACGAGCAGTACTTC
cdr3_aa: CASSRGTSGILTYEQYF

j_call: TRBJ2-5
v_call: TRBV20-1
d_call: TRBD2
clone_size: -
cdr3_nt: TGCAGTGCTAGAGACCTTTTGGGAGGGCACCCATACCAAGAGACCCAGTACTTC
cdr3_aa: CSARDLLGGHPYQETQYF

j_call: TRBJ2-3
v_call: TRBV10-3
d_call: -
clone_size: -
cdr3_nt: TGTGCCATCAGTGCCCAAACTATAGGGAGCACAGATACGCAGTATTTT
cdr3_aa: CAISAQTIGSTDTQYF

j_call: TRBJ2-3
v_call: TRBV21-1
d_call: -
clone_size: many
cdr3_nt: TGTGCCAGCAGCAGGGGAGGGCCAGGGGATACGCAGTATTTT
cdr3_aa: CASSRGGPGDTQYF

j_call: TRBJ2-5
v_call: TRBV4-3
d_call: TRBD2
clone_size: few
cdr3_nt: TGCGCCAGCAGCCAAGAACCTAGCGGGAGAGGCGAGACCCAGTACTTC
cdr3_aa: CASSQEPSGRGETQYF

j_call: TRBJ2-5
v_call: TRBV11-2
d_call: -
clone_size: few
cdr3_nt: TGTGCCAGCAGCTTAGTCGTTTCGACAGGGACTTTTAGGGAGACCCAGTACTTC
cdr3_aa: CASSLVVSTGTFRETQYF

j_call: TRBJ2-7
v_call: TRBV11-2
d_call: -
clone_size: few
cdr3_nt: TGTGCCAGCAGCTTAGACACCCTACGGTACAGGGAATCCTACGAGCAGTACTTC
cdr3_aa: CASSLDTLRYRESYEQYF

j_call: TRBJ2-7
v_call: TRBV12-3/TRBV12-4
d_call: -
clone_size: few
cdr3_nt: TGTGCCAGCAGTTTAAGGGCTAACTACGAGCAGTACTTC
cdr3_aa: CASSLRANYEQYF